Given below is one TCR beta chain in context. The CDR3 consists of 15 residues. J was trimmed by 3 bases and V by 0 bases; bases with no gene match: 6. The germline gives CDR1 SGDLS, CDR2 YYNGEE. The sample originates from a study of OX40 agonist ivuxolimab in advanced cancers. Study-wide context: Of mixed ages from about 20 to 90 and averaging about 56 years, the group was over 80% male.

Autoimmune disease history or systemic immunosuppression disqualified patients. The data were produced by immunoSEQ multiplex PCR, yet TCRdb's version contains in-frame clones alone and is incomplete. The sample shows roughly 48,000 clones, 75% to 85% of them seen only once. V usage is TRBV9 and J usage is TRBJ2-7; TRBD2 matches 7 bases. The specimen was CD4+ or CD8+ T cells sorted from blood, collected in a trial of the OX40 agonist ivuxolimab. The source is an adult with an advanced solid tumor such as melanoma, head and neck, liver or kidney cancer. The chain's CDR3 is CASSVGKGGSYEQYF. In DNA form, the CDR3 reads TGTGCCAGCAGCGTAGGGAAAGGCGGGAGCTACGAGCAGTACTTC.